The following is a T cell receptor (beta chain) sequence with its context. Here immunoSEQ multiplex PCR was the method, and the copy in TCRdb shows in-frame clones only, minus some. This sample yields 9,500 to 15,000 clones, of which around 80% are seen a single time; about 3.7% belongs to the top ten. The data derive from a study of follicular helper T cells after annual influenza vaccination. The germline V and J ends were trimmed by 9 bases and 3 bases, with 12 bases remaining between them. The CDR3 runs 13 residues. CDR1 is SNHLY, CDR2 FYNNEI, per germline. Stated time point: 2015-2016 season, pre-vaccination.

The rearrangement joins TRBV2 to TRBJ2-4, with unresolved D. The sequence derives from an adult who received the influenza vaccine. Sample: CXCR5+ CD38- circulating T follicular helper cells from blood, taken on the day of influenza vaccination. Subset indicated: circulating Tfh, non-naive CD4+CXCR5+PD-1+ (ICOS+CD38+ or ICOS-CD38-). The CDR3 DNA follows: TGTGCCAGACGGAACCAATACAAAAACATTCAGTACTTC. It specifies CARRNQYKNIQYF.